The sequence of this T cell receptor (beta chain) was determined in a study of T cells in Graves' hyperthyroidism and ophthalmopathy. CDR1 and CDR2 from the germline V gene are MDHEN and SYDVKM. After removal of 4 bases from V and 12 bases from J, the junction contained 9 bases not matched to a gene. The CDR3 spans 13 residues. Amplification yielded TCR beta CDR3 regions, with RNA transcripts as the source. First-round RT-PCR with HTBI primers amplified the TCR CDR3 region. A single record per CDR3 protein comes from TCRdb applying MiXCR to the multiplex PCR reads. Of approximately 300,000 distinct CDR3 sequences in the sample, over 15% were seen once. In this sample, this clonotype turned up a few times.

The rearrangement joins TRBV28 to TRBJ2-1; 7 bases agree with TRBD2. The sequenced sample was blood. This clonotype originated in an older woman with Graves' ophthalmopathy. The CDR3 DNA sequence: TGTGCCAGCAGTTGGGGGGGGGAGAAGGGGCAGTTCTTC. It codes for CASSWGGEKGQFF.